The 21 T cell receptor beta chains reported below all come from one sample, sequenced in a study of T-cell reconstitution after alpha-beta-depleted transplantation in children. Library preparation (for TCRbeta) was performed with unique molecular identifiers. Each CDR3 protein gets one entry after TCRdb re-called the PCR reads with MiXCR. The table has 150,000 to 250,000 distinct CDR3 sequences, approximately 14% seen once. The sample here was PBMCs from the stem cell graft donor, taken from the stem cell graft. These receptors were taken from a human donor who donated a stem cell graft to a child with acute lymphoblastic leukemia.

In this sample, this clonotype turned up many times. In nucleotides, the CDR3 is TGCAGTGCCGGGGACTCCTCCTACGAGCAGTACTTC. It specifies CSAGDSSYEQYF. This chain connects TRBV20-1 to TRBJ2-7, with D perhaps TRBD2 (6 bases). The CDR3 length is 12 residues. Germline V CDR1 and CDR2: DFQATT, SNEGSKA (reference sequence). V shed 6 bases and J shed 0 bases, with 9 bases lying between them.

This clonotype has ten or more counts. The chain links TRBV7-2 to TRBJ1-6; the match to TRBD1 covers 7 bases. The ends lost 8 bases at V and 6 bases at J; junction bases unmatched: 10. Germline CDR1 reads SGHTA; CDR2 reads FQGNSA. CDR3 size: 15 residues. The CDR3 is CASGPNRGGNSPLHF. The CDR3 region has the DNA TGTGCCAGCGGCCCAAACAGGGGCGGTAATTCACCCCTCCACTTT.

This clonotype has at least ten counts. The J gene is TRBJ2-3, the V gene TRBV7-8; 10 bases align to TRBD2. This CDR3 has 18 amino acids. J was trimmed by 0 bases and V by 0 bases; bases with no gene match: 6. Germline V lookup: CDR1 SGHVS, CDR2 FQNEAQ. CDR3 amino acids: CASSLASGRPPSTDTQYF. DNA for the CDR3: TGTGCCAGCAGCTTAGCTAGCGGGAGGCCTCCTAGCACAGATACGCAGTATTTT. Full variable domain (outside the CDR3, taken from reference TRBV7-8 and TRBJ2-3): GAGVSQSPRYKVAKRGQDVALRCDPISGHVSLFWYQQALGQGPEFLTYFQNEAQLDKSGLPSDRFFAERPEGSVSTLKIQRTQQEDSAVYLCASSLASGRPPSTDTQYFGPGTRLTVL.

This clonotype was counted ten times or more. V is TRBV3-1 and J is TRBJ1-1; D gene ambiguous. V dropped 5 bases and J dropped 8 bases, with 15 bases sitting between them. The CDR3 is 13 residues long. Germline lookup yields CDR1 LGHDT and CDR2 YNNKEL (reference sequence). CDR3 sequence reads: CASSSTTVGEAFF. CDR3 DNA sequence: TGTGCCAGCAGCTCAACTACAGTTGGAGAAGCTTTCTTT.

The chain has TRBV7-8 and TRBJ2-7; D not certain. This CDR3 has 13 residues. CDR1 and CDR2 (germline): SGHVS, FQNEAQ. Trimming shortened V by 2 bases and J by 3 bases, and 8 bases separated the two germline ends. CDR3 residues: CASSLRRVYEQYF. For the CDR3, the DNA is TGTGCCAGCAGCTTACGGAGAGTCTACGAGCAGTACTTC. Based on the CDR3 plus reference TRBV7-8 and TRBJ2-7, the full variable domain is GAGVSQSPRYKVAKRGQDVALRCDPISGHVSLFWYQQALGQGPEFLTYFQNEAQLDKSGLPSDRFFAERPEGSVSTLKIQRTQQEDSAVYLCASSLRRVYEQYFGPGTRLTVT.

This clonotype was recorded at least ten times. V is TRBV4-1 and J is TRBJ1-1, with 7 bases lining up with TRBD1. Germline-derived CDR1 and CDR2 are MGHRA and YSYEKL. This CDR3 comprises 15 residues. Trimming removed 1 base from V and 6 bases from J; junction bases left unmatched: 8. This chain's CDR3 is CASSQVRGLEAEAFF. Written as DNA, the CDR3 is TGCGCCAGCAGCCAAGTGAGGGGGCTGGAGGCTGAAGCTTTCTTT.

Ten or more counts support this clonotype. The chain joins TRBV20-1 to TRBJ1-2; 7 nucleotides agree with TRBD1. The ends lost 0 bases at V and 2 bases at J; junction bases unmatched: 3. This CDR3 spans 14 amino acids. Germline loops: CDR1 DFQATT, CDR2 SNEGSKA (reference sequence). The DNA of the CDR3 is TGCAGTGCTAGAGACCCCAGGGGGAACTATGGCTACACCTTC. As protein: CSARDPRGNYGYTF.

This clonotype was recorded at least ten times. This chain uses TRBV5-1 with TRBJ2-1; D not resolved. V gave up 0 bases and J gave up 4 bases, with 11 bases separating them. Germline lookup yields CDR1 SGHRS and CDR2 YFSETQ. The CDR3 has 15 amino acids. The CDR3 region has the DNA TGCGCCAGCAGCTTGGGGGCTGGTGGGTACAATGAGCAGTTCTTC. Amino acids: CASSLGAGGYNEQFF.

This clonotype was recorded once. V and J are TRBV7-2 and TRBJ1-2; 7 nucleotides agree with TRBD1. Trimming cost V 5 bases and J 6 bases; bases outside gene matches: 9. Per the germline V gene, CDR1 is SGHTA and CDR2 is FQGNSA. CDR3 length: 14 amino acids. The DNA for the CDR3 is TGTGCCAGCAGCCCCGACAGGGTCCGTGATGGCTACACCTTC. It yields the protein CASSPDRVRDGYTF.

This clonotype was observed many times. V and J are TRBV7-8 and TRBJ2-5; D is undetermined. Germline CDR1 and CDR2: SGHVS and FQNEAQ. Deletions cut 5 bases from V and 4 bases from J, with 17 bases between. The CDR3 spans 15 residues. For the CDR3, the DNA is TGTGCCAGCAGCCAGAGACAACACCGAGGAGAGACCCAGTACTTC. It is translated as CASSQRQHRGETQYF.

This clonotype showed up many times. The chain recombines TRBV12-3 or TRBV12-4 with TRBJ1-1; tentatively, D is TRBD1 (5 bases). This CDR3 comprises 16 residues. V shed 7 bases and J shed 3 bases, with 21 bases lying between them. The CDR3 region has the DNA TGTGCCAGCATGCTAAACCTTGGACCCAGGGACACTGAAGCTTTCTTT. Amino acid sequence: CASMLNLGPRDTEAFF.

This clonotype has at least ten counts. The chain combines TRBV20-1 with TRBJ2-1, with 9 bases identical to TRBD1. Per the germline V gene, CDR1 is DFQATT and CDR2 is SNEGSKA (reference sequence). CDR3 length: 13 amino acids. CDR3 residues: CSYRDRDFHEQFF. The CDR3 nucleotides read TGCAGCTATCGGGACAGGGATTTTCATGAGCAGTTCTTC.

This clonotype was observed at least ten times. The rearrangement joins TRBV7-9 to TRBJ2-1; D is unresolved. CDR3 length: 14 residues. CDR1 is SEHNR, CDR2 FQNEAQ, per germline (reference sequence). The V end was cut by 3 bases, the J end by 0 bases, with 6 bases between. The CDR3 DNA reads TGTGCCAGCAGCTTTACCGGCTCCTACAATGAGCAGTTCTTC. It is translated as CASSFTGSYNEQFF.

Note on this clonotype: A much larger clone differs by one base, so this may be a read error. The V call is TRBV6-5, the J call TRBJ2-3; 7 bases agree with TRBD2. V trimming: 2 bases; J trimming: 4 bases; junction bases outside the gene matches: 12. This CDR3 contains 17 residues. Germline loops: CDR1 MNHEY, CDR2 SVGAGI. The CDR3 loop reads CASSYPSLAEDADTQYF. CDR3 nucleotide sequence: TGTGCCAGCAGTTACCCCTCCCTAGCGGAAGATGCAGATACGCAGTATTTT.

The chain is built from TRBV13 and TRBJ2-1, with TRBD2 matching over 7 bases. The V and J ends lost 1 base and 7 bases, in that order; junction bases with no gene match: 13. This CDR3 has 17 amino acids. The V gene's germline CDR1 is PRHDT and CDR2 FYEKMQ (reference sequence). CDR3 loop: CASSLVAGVPPGNEQFF. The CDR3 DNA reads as TGTGCCAGCAGCTTAGTGGCGGGAGTACCTCCGGGAAATGAGCAGTTCTTC.

The CDR3, as DNA: TGTGCCAGCAGCCCCCCCAGGGCCTCGGGAGGGGGGAAAGAGACCCAGTACTTC. This codes for CASSPPRASGGGKETQYF. The rearrangement joins TRBV11-1 to TRBJ2-5, with 8 bases identical to TRBD2. CDR1 SGHAT and CDR2 FQDESV come from the germline V gene (reference sequence). This CDR3 is 18 amino acids long. Trimming removed 5 bases from V and 3 bases from J; junction bases left unmatched: 17.

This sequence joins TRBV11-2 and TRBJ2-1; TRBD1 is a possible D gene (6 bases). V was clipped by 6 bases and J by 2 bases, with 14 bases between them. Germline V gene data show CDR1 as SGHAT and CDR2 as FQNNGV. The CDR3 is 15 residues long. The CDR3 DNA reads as TGTGCCAGCAGAGAACAGGGTTGGCCCTACAATGAGCAGTTCTTC. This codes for CASREQGWPYNEQFF. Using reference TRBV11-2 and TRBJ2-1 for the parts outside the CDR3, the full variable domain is EAGVAQSPRYKIIEKRQSVAFWCNPISGHATLYWYQQILGQGPKLLIQFQNNGVVDDSQLPKDRFSAERLKGVDSTLKIQPAKLEDSAVYLCASREQGWPYNEQFFGPGTRLTVL.

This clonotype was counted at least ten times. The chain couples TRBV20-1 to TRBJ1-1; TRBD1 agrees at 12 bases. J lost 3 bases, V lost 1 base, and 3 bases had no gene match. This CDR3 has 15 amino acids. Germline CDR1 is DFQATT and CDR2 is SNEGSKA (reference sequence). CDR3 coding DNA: TGCAGTGCTAGAGCCCGGGACAGGGGGCACACTGAAGCTTTCTTT. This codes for CSARARDRGHTEAFF.

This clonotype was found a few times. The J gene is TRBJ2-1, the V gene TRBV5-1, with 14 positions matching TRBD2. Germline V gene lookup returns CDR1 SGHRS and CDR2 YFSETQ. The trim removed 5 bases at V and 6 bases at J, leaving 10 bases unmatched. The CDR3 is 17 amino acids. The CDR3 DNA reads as TGCGCCAGCAGAACGACTAGCGGGAGGGCCATTTCCAATGAGCAGTTCTTC. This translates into CASRTTSGRAISNEQFF. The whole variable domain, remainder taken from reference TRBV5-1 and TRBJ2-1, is KAGVTQTPRYLIKTRGQQVTLSCSPISGHRSVSWYQQTPGQGLQFLFEYFSETQRNKGNFPGRFSGRQFSNSRSEMNVSTLELGDSALYLCASRTTSGRAISNEQFFGPGTRLTVL.

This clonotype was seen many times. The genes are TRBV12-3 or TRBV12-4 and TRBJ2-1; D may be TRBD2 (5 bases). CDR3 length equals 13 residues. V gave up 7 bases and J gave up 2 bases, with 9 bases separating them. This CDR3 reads CASTGWAYNEQFF. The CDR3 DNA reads TGTGCCAGCACGGGATGGGCCTACAATGAGCAGTTCTTC.

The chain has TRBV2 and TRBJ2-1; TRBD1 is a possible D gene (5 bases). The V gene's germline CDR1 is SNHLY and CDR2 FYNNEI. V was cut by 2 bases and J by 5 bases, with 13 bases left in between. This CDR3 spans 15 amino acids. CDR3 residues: CASSEIRVYNNEQFF. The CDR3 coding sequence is TGTGCCAGCAGTGAAATCAGGGTGTACAACAATGAGCAGTTCTTC.